The text below deals with one T cell receptor beta chain. The antigen is not known. The data originate from a study of identical twins. The study's findings and limits: Invariant populations such as MAIT and iNKT cells could partly muddle zero-insertion analyses. Beta clonotypes that were abundant in cord blood contained fewer insertions, a pattern absent from memory repertoires.

From the 5' RACE reads, TCRdb called clonotypes with MiXCR, one entry per CDR3 protein. Here the sample spans 690,000 or so distinct CDR3 sequences, 8% to 9% being singletons. Everyone who donated was a healthy Caucasian. Germline V CDR1 and CDR2: SNHLY, FYNNEI. CDR3 length: 14 amino acids. V shed 7 bases and J 5 bases; nucleotides not matched to a gene: 9. The sample was also reused in another study, on yellow fever vaccine responses in identical twins.

The sequence was collected from a woman under 30 in good health. The chain joins TRBV2 to TRBJ2-7; 9 bases agree with TRBD1. The specimen sequenced was PBMCs. Written as DNA, the CDR3 is TGTGCCAGCAAGGGGACAGGGTCCTTCCACGAGCAGTACTTC. Encoded protein: CASKGTGSFHEQYF.